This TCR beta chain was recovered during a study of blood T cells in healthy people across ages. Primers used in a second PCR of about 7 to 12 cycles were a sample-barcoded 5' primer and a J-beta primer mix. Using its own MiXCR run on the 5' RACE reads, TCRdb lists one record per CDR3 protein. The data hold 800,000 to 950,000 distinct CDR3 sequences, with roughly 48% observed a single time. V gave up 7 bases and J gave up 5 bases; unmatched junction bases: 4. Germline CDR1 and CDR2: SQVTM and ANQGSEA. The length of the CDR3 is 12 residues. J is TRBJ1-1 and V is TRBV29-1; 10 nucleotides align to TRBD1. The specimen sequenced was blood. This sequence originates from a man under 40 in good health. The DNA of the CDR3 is TGCAGCGGGGGACAGGGGAGAACTGAAGCTTTCTTT. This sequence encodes CSGGQGRTEAFF.